This is a list of T cell receptor beta chains from one sample in a study of radiation and T cells in renal cell carcinoma. The protocol was immunoSEQ multiplex PCR, while the TCRdb copy is restricted to in-frame clones and leaves out a portion. The sample carries over 85,000 clones, approximately 83% recorded once. Here the sequenced sample was blood, taken from a patient whose treatment included radiotherapy and nephrectomy. Receptor source: a man between 60 and 70 years old with renal cell carcinoma. Both conserved end residues are part of each CDR3. The order of the fields is V gene, D gene, clone size, J gene, CDR3 protein, CDR3 DNA. A D gene is named only where the DNA matches it firmly. Rows give clone size only sometimes, using once, few, many, or a class for an expanded clone.

TRBV9	-	many	TRBJ2-3	CASSVRRGTQYF	TGTGCCAGCAGCGTAAGGCGTGGTACGCAGTATTTT
TRBV5-4	-	-	TRBJ2-5	CASSPRDSPRETQYF	TGTGCCAGCAGCCCAAGGGACTCGCCGAGGGAGACCCAGTACTTC
TRBV28	-	-	TRBJ2-1	CASSFSGDWNEQFF	TGTGCCAGCAGTTTCTCCGGGGACTGGAATGAGCAGTTCTTC
TRBV5-4	-	-	TRBJ2-3	CALRGGSTDTQYF	TGTGCCTTACGCGGGGGCAGCACAGATACGCAGTATTTT
TRBV11-2	-	-	TRBJ2-5	CASSLSPGQETQYF	TGTGCCAGCAGCTTATCGCCAGGTCAAGAGACCCAGTACTTC
TRBV28	-	few	TRBJ2-2	CASSPTRELFF	TGTGCCAGCAGTCCTACTCGGGAGCTGTTTTTT
TRBV7-9	-	-	TRBJ2-7	CASSQTDAYEQYF	TGTGCCAGCAGCCAAACAGACGCCTACGAGCAGTACTTC
TRBV5-1	-	-	TRBJ2-2	CASSYGRDLQNTGELFF	TGCGCCAGCAGCTATGGTCGGGATCTCCAGAACACCGGGGAGCTGTTTTTT
TRBV11-3	-	-	TRBJ2-1	CASSLGHNNEQFF	TGTGCCAGCAGCTTGGGACACAACAATGAGCAGTTCTTC
TRBV7-2	-	-	TRBJ2-3	CASSLGVATDTQYF	TGTGCCAGCAGCTTAGGTGTTGCCACAGATACGCAGTATTTT
TRBV4-1	-	-	TRBJ1-5	CASSQRQDNQPQHF	TGCGCCAGCAGCCAAAGACAGGACAATCAGCCCCAGCATTTT
TRBV7-2	-	few	TRBJ1-2	CASSLAGNYGYTF	TGTGCCAGCAGCTTAGCGGGTAACTATGGCTACACCTTC
TRBV13	-	-	TRBJ1-2	CASSLEATGGYTF	TGTGCCAGCAGCTTGGAGGCCACTGGGGGCTACACCTTC
TRBV19	TRBD2	-	TRBJ2-2	CASSIFFRTSGRALGTGELFF	TGTGCCAGTAGTATTTTCTTTCGGACTAGCGGGAGGGCCCTCGGGACCGGGGAGCTGTTTTTT
TRBV19	TRBD1	-	TRBJ2-5	CASTGTGRETQYF	TGTGCCAGTACCGGGACAGGGCGGGAGACCCAGTACTTC
TRBV6-1	-	once	TRBJ2-1	CASSVGFSLNEQFF	TGTGCCAGCAGTGTCGGTTTTAGCCTCAATGAGCAGTTCTTC
TRBV10-3	-	-	TRBJ2-1	CAISGQDNEQFF	TGTGCCATCAGTGGACAGGACAATGAGCAGTTCTTC
TRBV19	TRBD2	-	TRBJ2-5	CASSTGLAGGTQETQYF	TGTGCCAGTAGTACGGGACTAGCGGGAGGAACCCAAGAGACCCAGTACTTC
TRBV30	-	-	TRBJ1-1	CAWRGAEAFF	TGTGCCTGGAGGGGGGCTGAAGCTTTCTTT
TRBV7-6	-	-	TRBJ2-6	CASSLAVTGSRSGANVLTF	TGTGCCAGCAGCTTAGCGGTGACAGGCTCTCGCTCTGGGGCCAACGTCCTGACTTTC
TRBV19	-	-	TRBJ1-1	CASTSTANTEAFF	TGTGCCAGCACCTCGACAGCGAACACTGAAGCTTTCTTT
TRBV6-6	-	few	TRBJ1-5	CASSYSRGQNQPQHF	TGTGCCAGCAGTTACTCCCGGGGGCAAAATCAGCCCCAGCATTTT
TRBV6-6	TRBD1	-	TRBJ1-4	CASDDPGQVREKLFF	TGTGCCAGCGATGATCCGGGACAGGTTAGGGAAAAACTGTTTTTT
TRBV10-3	TRBD2	-	TRBJ2-2	CAHSASGNMNTGELFF	TGTGCCCATTCGGCTAGCGGGAATATGAACACCGGGGAGCTGTTTTTT
TRBV10-2	-	-	TRBJ1-1	CASRASRGGGTEAFF	TGCGCCAGCAGAGCCTCCAGGGGCGGTGGGACTGAAGCTTTCTTT
TRBV19	-	-	TRBJ2-7	CASSPVGALWEQYF	TGTGCCAGTAGCCCTGTTGGGGCTTTGTGGGAGCAGTACTTC
TRBV6-5	TRBD1	-	TRBJ2-7	CASRHGQGAPYEQYF	TGTGCCAGCAGGCATGGACAGGGGGCCCCCTACGAGCAGTACTTC
TRBV27	-	-	TRBJ1-2	CASSFRASSYGYTF	TGTGCCAGCAGTTTCAGGGCCAGCTCTTATGGCTACACCTTC